These 8 T cell receptor beta chains originate from one sample sequenced in a study of blood T cell repertoires in COVID-19. Some clones are missing from TCRdb's copy, which holds only in-frame ones; the method was immunoSEQ multiplex PCR. The table has hundreds of thousands of clones, around 89% seen once. The specimen sequenced was peripheral blood. Receptors were obtained from a woman in her 50s with active or convalescent COVID-19.

This clone was detected only once. V usage is TRBV7-2 and J usage is TRBJ2-7, with 7 bases fitting TRBD1. The CDR3 is made up of 15 amino acids. Per the germline V gene, CDR1 is SGHTA and CDR2 is FQGNSA. Trimming at V came to 5 bases and at J to 6 bases, leaving 13 bases not matched to a gene. CDR3 sequence reads: CASSLRDSLQVEQYF. In DNA, the CDR3 is TGTGCCAGCAGCCTCCGGGACAGCCTTCAGGTCGAGCAGTACTTC.

V usage is TRBV11-3 and J usage is TRBJ2-1; D is unresolved. The length of the CDR3 is 12 residues. Germline V CDR1 and CDR2: SGHNT, YENEEA. The ends were cut back, 4 bases at V and 4 bases at J, with 5 bases in the middle. CDR3 in DNA: TGTGCCAGCAGCTCGGTATACAATGAGCAGTTCTTC. Its protein is CASSSVYNEQFF.

This chain links TRBV14 with TRBJ1-3; maybe TRBD1 (6 bases). Trimming removed 4 bases from V and 0 bases from J, with 10 bases in between. The germline CDR1 and CDR2 sequences are SGHDN and FVKESK. This CDR3 is 15 amino acids long. CDR3 region: CASSPTGVSGNTIYF. CDR3 bases: TGTGCCAGCAGCCCGACAGGAGTCTCTGGAAACACCATATATTTT.

V is TRBV4-1 and J is TRBJ1-4; D not certain. Trimming took 4 bases from V and 2 from J, leaving 8 bases between them. Germline CDR1 reads MGHRA; CDR2 reads YSYEKL. The CDR3 extends over 14 amino acids. CDR3 DNA sequence: TGCGCCAGCAGCCGGCTGAGGACTAATGAAAAACTGTTTTTT. Translating gives CASSRLRTNEKLFF.

This sequence joins TRBV7-2 and TRBJ2-7, with 8 bases matching TRBD1. Trimming cost V 3 bases and J 0 bases; bases outside gene matches: 7. Germline CDR1 is SGHTA and CDR2 is FQGNSA. This CDR3 has 16 amino acids. This CDR3 is CASSLAPGGSSYEQYF. The CDR3 nucleotides are TGTGCCAGCAGCTTGGCCCCAGGGGGCAGCTCCTACGAGCAGTACTTC.

Only a few counts were recorded for this clone. The J gene is TRBJ1-3, the V gene TRBV18, with no clear D. Germline V gives CDR1 KGHSH, CDR2 LQKENI. V lost 3 bases and J lost 0, with 15 bases in between. The CDR3 has 17 residues. The CDR3 DNA reads TGTGCCAGCTCACCCAATGGTACACCTCTCTCTGGAAACACCATATATTTT. Translation: CASSPNGTPLSGNTIYF.

The chain couples TRBV5-1 to TRBJ2-5; no clear D gene. Between the trimmed V and J ends, which lost 4 bases and 1 base, there was a span of 11 bases. CDR3 length: 14 residues. CDR1 SGHRS and CDR2 YFSETQ come from the germline V gene. The chain's CDR3 is CASSVQNPQETQYF. The CDR3 DNA follows: TGCGCCAGCAGCGTACAGAATCCCCAAGAGACCCAGTACTTC.

This clone showed up just a few times. The genes are TRBV7-8 and TRBJ1-5; D gene uncertain. CDR3 length: 14 amino acids. Trimming took 4 bases from V and 6 from J, leaving 13 bases between them. Germline values: CDR1 SGHVS, CDR2 FQNEAQ. CDR3 residues: CASSSAFFGQPQHF. Here the CDR3 DNA reads TGTGCCAGCAGCTCCGCCTTTTTCGGTCAGCCCCAGCATTTT.